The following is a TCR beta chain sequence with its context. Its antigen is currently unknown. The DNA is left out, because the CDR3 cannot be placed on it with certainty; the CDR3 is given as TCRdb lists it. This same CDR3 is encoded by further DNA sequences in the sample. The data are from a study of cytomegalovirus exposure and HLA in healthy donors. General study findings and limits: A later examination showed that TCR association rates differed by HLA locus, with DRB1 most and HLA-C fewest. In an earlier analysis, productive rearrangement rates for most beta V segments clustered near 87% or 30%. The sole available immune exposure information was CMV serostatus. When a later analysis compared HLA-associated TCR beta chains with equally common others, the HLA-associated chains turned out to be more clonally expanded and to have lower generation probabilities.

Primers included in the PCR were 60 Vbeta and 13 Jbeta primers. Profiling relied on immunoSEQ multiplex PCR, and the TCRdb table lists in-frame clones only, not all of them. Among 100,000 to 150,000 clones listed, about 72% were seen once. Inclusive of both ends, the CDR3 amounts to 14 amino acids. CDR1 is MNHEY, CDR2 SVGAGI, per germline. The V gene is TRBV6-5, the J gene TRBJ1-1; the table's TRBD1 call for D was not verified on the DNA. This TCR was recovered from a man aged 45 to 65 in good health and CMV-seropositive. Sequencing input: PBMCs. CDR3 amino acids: CASSSSTGGTEAFF.